These T cell receptor beta chains were read from a single sample in a study of T cell responses to AZD1222 COVID-19 vaccine. Sequencing used immunoSEQ multiplex PCR; TCRdb keeps in-frame clones, though not all of them. The sample includes 110,000 to 150,000 clones, roughly 93% seen only once; the top ten take less than 2%. The specimen was peripheral blood, collected 28 days after the second AZD1222 dose. These receptors came from an adult who received the AZD1222 COVID-19 vaccine. CDR3s include the opening cysteine and the closing phenylalanine or tryptophan. The D gene is left open where the match is weak. Part of the rows lack a size; the others show once, few, many or a class for expanded clones.

v_call	d_call	j_call	clone_size	cdr3_nt	cdr3_aa
TRBV5-4	-	TRBJ2-1	-	TGTGCCAGCAGCTTGGACCCAGGCCCAAGTGAGCAGTTCTTC	CASSLDPGPSEQFF
TRBV2	TRBD2	TRBJ2-7	-	TGTGCCAGCAGTCCTAGCGGGATGGGGTACGAGCAGTACTTC	CASSPSGMGYEQYF
TRBV5-1	TRBD1	TRBJ1-2	-	TGCGCCAGCAGCCTATCCGGGACAGCTAACTATGGCTACACCTTC	CASSLSGTANYGYTF
TRBV9	-	TRBJ1-1	-	TGTGCCAGCAGCCCAACCCCCTCTGAAGCTTTCTTT	CASSPTPSEAFF
TRBV18	-	TRBJ2-3	-	TGTGCCAGCTCACCAAATCCAGGTGGCGATACGCAGTATTTT	CASSPNPGGDTQYF
TRBV3-1/TRBV3-2	-	TRBJ2-1	-	TGTGCCAGCAGCCAAGATAAGAGGGAGCAGTTCTTC	CASSQDKREQFF
TRBV6-5	-	TRBJ1-1	-	TGTGCCAGCAAAACTACGGAGAACACTGAAGCTTTCTTT	CASKTTENTEAFF
TRBV7-8	-	TRBJ1-4	-	TGTGCCAGCAGCTTCGAAATGCCAACTAATGAAAAACTGTTTTTT	CASSFEMPTNEKLFF
TRBV11-2	-	TRBJ2-1	-	TGTGCCAGCAGCTTAGTTGTCGGGGATGGTGAGCAGTTCTTC	CASSLVVGDGEQFF
TRBV2	TRBD1	TRBJ1-2	-	TGTGCCAGCAGTGGGGACAGGGGGGCTAACTATGGCTACACCTTC	CASSGDRGANYGYTF
TRBV9	-	TRBJ2-1	-	TGTGCCAGCAGTCCATCCACAGGGTACAATGAGCAGTTCTTC	CASSPSTGYNEQFF
TRBV7-8	-	TRBJ2-7	once	TGTGCCAGCAGCTTCCAGGGAGACGAGCAGTACTTC	CASSFQGDEQYF
TRBV27	-	TRBJ2-3	-	TGTGCCAGCAGTTTATCGGGGGGCCCGTTTGGCACAGATACGCAGTATTTT	CASSLSGGPFGTDTQYF
TRBV6-5	TRBD1	TRBJ2-7	-	TGTGCCAGCAGGCAGGGGACAGGCTACGAGCAGTACTTC	CASRQGTGYEQYF
TRBV9	-	TRBJ2-3	-	TGTGCCAGCAGCGTAGAGGACCTCCGCACAGATACGCAGTATTTT	CASSVEDLRTDTQYF
TRBV7-8	-	TRBJ2-3	-	TGTGCCAGCAGCTTAGCTTCGGAAGATACGCAGTATTTT	CASSLASEDTQYF
TRBV7-2	TRBD1	TRBJ1-1	-	TGTGCCAGCAGCTTTCAGGGGGGGAACACTGAAGCTTTCTTT	CASSFQGGNTEAFF
TRBV11-2	-	TRBJ2-5	few	TGTGCCAGCAGCTTAGGGAGGGCGGAGACCCAGTACTTC	CASSLGRAETQYF
TRBV27	TRBD1	TRBJ1-4	-	TGTGCCAGCAGTACTCGGACAGGGGGGGGAAAACTGTTTTTT	CASSTRTGGGKLFF
TRBV6-6	-	TRBJ1-6	-	TGTGCCAGCAGCGCCGGGGGGGGCAAGGCTGGTTCACCCCTCCACTTT	CASSAGGGKAGSPLHF
TRBV6-6	-	TRBJ1-1	-	TGTGCCAGCAGTTACCCGCGGGGGGATGAAGCTTTCTTT	CASSYPRGDEAFF
TRBV4-2	-	TRBJ1-5	-	TGTGCCAGCAGCCCTACCACAAGGACAGCGGGTCAGCCCCAGCATTTT	CASSPTTRTAGQPQHF
TRBV3-1/TRBV3-2	-	TRBJ1-6	many	TGTGCCAGCAGCCCCCGGGTAGATTCACCCCTCCACTTT	CASSPRVDSPLHF
TRBV29-1	-	TRBJ1-2	-	TGCAGCGCCGTGGGTTATGGCTACACCTTC	CSAVGYGYTF
TRBV7-9	-	TRBJ2-2	-	TGTGCCAGCAGCTTAGGCGGTACCGGGGAGCTGTTTTTT	CASSLGGTGELFF
TRBV5-1	-	TRBJ2-1	-	TGCGCCAGCAGCTTGATGGGGGGGCAGGACAATGAGCAGTTCTTC	CASSLMGGQDNEQFF
TRBV3-1/TRBV3-2	-	TRBJ2-7	-	TGTGCCAGCAGCCATTACTCCTACGAGCAGTACTTC	CASSHYSYEQYF
TRBV4-2	-	TRBJ1-1	-	TGTGCCAGCAGCCAAGGTCGGGTTCGGCAGGGGAAGAACACTGAAGCTTTCTTT	CASSQGRVRQGKNTEAFF
TRBV13	-	TRBJ1-2	-	TGTGCCAGCAGCCCGCCCGGGACGGCGGGGGGCTACACCTTC	CASSPPGTAGGYTF
TRBV20-1	-	TRBJ1-5	-	TGCAGTGCTAGTGTACAGAAAAATCAGCCCCAGCATTTT	CSASVQKNQPQHF
TRBV6-1	-	TRBJ1-3	-	TGTGCCAGCAGTGAACAGGGAATCGGAAACACCATATATTTT	CASSEQGIGNTIYF